This TCR beta chain was found in a study of shared clonotypes between healthy human individuals. Clones were read by immunoSEQ multiplex PCR, and TCRdb kept only the in-frame ones, dropping some. The repertoire holds 950,000 to 1,300,000 clones, with 70% to 80% as singletons. The CDR3 length is 13 residues. The V and J ends lost 4 bases and 8 bases respectively, with 12 bases between them. Germline CDR1 and CDR2: SGHVS and FQNEAQ. What was sequenced was memory CD4+ T cells sorted from blood. Indicated subset: CD45RA-negative fraction. The gene calls are TRBV7-8 and TRBJ2-1, with a possible D match to TRBD2 (6 bases). The TCR sequence derives from a young man in good health. CDR3 residues: CASSSRRADEQFF. CDR3 nucleotides: TGTGCCAGCAGCTCTCGGAGGGCGGATGAGCAGTTCTTC.